This is a list of T cell receptor beta chains from one sample in a study of blood T cell repertoires in COVID-19. The table came from immunoSEQ multiplex PCR; TCRdb's copy has only in-frame clones and leaves some out. Altogether about 110,000 clones are present, over 75% being singletons, with the ten largest covering approximately 4%. Sequenced input: peripheral blood. These TCRs come from a woman in her 70s with acute or convalescent COVID-19. Each CDR3 is given with its conserved first and last residue. D genes are given only for firm matches. Where a row states a size, it is once, few, many or the class of an expanded clone; other rows omit it.

NA	TRBD2	TRBV6-5	TRBJ2-1	CASISTSGDPLEQFF	TGTGCCAGCATCTCGACTAGCGGGGACCCACTTGAGCAGTTCTTC
NA	NA	TRBV2	TRBJ1-5	CASSEFRQGNQPQHF	TGTGCCAGCAGTGAGTTTCGACAGGGCAATCAGCCCCAGCATTTT
NA	NA	TRBV11-1	TRBJ1-1	CASSPSGGRVNTEAFF	TGTGCCAGCAGCCCCAGCGGGGGGCGAGTGAACACTGAAGCTTTCTTT
NA	TRBD2	TRBV9	TRBJ2-3	CASSVAGRARTDTQYF	TGTGCCAGCAGCGTAGCCGGGAGGGCCCGGACAGATACGCAGTATTTT
NA	NA	TRBV19	TRBJ1-5	CASSLGGGAQPQHF	TGTGCCAGTAGCCTAGGCGGGGGGGCTCAGCCCCAGCATTTT
NA	TRBD1	TRBV9	TRBJ1-3	CASSVGDRGGNTIYF	TGTGCCAGCAGCGTAGGGGACAGGGGGGGAAACACCATATATTTT
NA	NA	TRBV11-2	TRBJ2-1	CASSSLSANAKYEQFF	TGTGCCAGCAGCTCCCTGAGCGCGAACGCCAAGTATGAGCAGTTCTTC
few	TRBD1	TRBV2	TRBJ1-6	CASRAGQGEDSPLHF	TGTGCCAGCAGAGCGGGACAGGGGGAGGATTCACCCCTCCACTTT
few	NA	TRBV5-1	TRBJ1-1	CASSLAPGPQVEAFF	TGCGCCAGCAGCTTGGCTCCGGGCCCACAGGTGGAAGCTTTCTTT
NA	TRBD1	TRBV2	TRBJ1-5	CASSGDRFSNQPQHF	TGTGCCAGCAGTGGGGACAGGTTCAGCAATCAGCCCCAGCATTTT
NA	NA	TRBV24-1	TRBJ1-1	CATSDYGGTEAFF	TGTGCCACCAGTGATTACGGAGGCACTGAAGCTTTCTTT
NA	TRBD2	TRBV7-2	TRBJ2-5	CASTTLGLAHETQYF	TGTGCCAGCACTACCCTGGGACTAGCTCATGAGACCCAGTACTTC
NA	TRBD1	TRBV6-5	TRBJ1-2	CASSYVPPGQYYGYTF	TGTGCCAGCAGTTACGTACCACCGGGACAGTACTATGGCTACACCTTC
many	NA	TRBV28	TRBJ2-7	CASSLGGRGEQYF	TGTGCCAGCAGTTTAGGTGGGAGAGGCGAGCAGTACTTC
NA	NA	TRBV4-2	TRBJ1-2	CASSQERGGGYGYTF	TGTGCCAGCAGCCAAGAAAGGGGAGGCGGCTATGGCTACACCTTC
NA	TRBD2	TRBV2	TRBJ2-1	CASRAGSSYNEQFF	TGTGCCAGCCGAGCGGGGAGCTCCTACAATGAGCAGTTCTTC
NA	NA	TRBV19	TRBJ1-4	CASKLTGYPLEKLFF	TGTGCCAGTAAGCTTACCGGGTATCCGCTGGAAAAACTGTTTTTT
NA	NA	TRBV3-1/TRBV3-2	TRBJ2-1	CASSQRDILLSSYNEQFF	TGTGCCAGCAGCCAACGGGACATTCTCCTCAGCTCCTACAATGAGCAGTTCTTC
NA	NA	TRBV5-6	TRBJ2-3	CASSLERYTQYF	TGTGCCAGCAGCTTGGAGCGGTATACGCAGTATTTT
NA	TRBD1	TRBV9	TRBJ1-2	CASSVDYRGGYTF	TGCGCCAGCAGCGTAGACTACAGGGGTGGCTACACCTTC
NA	NA	TRBV13	TRBJ1-4	CASSSRNGQTSRNEKLFF	TGTGCCAGCAGCTCGAGGAACGGACAGACGAGCAGGAATGAAAAACTGTTTTTT
NA	NA	TRBV9	TRBJ1-6	CASSVSLAYNSPLHF	TGTGCCAGCAGCGTTAGCCTCGCCTATAATTCACCCCTCCACTTT
NA	TRBD1	TRBV3-1/TRBV3-2	TRBJ2-1	CASSPGQGAPHEQFF	TGTGCCAGCAGCCCCGGGCAGGGGGCGCCCCATGAGCAGTTCTTC
NA	NA	TRBV16	TRBJ2-1	CASSQQVVGEQFF	TGTGCCAGCAGCCAACAGGTGGTAGGCGAGCAGTTCTTC
NA	NA	TRBV19	TRBJ1-3	CATFGGGVFGNTIYF	TGTGCCACCTTCGGGGGGGGCGTATTTGGAAACACCATATATTTT
NA	TRBD1	TRBV5-5	TRBJ1-4	CASSLQQGSEKLFF	TGTGCCAGCAGCTTACAACAGGGGAGTGAAAAACTGTTTTTT
NA	NA	TRBV6-5	TRBJ1-1	CAVQTGMNTEAFF	TGTGCCGTCCAGACAGGAATGAACACTGAAGCTTTCTTT
once	NA	TRBV11-2	TRBJ2-1	CASSRLRGIDNEQFF	TGTGCCAGCAGCCGCTTGCGGGGTATCGACAATGAGCAGTTCTTC
NA	TRBD2	TRBV11-2	TRBJ2-5	CASSFGTSVETQYF	TGTGCCAGCAGCTTTGGGACTAGCGTAGAGACCCAGTACTTC
once	TRBD1	TRBV7-8	TRBJ1-6	CASSLRTGLYSPLHF	TGTGCCAGCAGCTTACGGACAGGGTTATATTCACCCCTCCACTTT
NA	NA	TRBV7-9	TRBJ2-1	CASRGISYNEQFF	TGTGCCAGCCGAGGGATCTCCTACAATGAGCAGTTCTTC
once	NA	TRBV6-2/TRBV6-3	TRBJ2-1	CASSYPQGGIPYNEQFF	TGTGCCAGCAGTTACCCCCAGGGGGGCATCCCCTACAATGAGCAGTTCTTC
many	NA	TRBV5-3	TRBJ1-3	CARSGPGVGNTIYF	TGTGCCAGAAGCGGTCCAGGGGTAGGAAACACCATATATTTT
NA	NA	TRBV7-9	TRBJ2-1	CASSPQTGYNEQFF	TGTGCCAGCAGCCCTCAGACAGGCTACAATGAGCAGTTCTTC
NA	TRBD1	TRBV2	TRBJ1-6	CASSEPNRGPNNSPLHF	TGTGCCAGCAGTGAACCAAACAGGGGGCCAAATAATTCACCCCTCCACTTT
NA	NA	TRBV2	TRBJ1-1	CASNPTTGGNTEAFF	TGTGCCAGCAATCCTACAACGGGGGGTAACACTGAAGCTTTCTTT
NA	TRBD1	TRBV19	TRBJ1-5	CASSVDRFNQPQHF	TGTGCCAGTAGTGTGGACAGGTTCAATCAGCCCCAGCATTTT
NA	NA	TRBV12-3/TRBV12-4	TRBJ1-2	CASSFPYGRGYTF	TGTGCCAGCAGTTTCCCGTACGGGAGAGGCTACACCTTC
once	NA	TRBV28	TRBJ1-2	CASSSRLDGGGYTF	TGTGCCAGCAGTTCCCGGCTCGACGGAGGAGGCTACACCTTC
few	NA	TRBV30	TRBJ2-1	CAWGGTDRPYNEQFF	TGTGCCTGGGGGGGGACAGACCGTCCCTACAATGAGCAGTTCTTC
NA	NA	TRBV15	TRBJ1-5	CATSRGLNQPQHF	TGTGCCACCAGCAGAGGACTAAATCAGCCCCAGCATTTT
NA	NA	TRBV6-2/TRBV6-3	TRBJ2-2	CASSYRGGANTGELFF	TGTGCCAGCAGTTACAGGGGCGGTGCGAACACCGGGGAGCTGTTTTTT